The present T cell receptor beta chain was sequenced within a study of human T cells and chemical hapten exposure. Across the whole study: The patch tests put 0.01% DPC on the skin of the upper back and were read 6 days later.

TCRdb ran MiXCR on the RACE reads and lists one entry per CDR3 protein. The table lists some 200,000 distinct CDR3 sequences, approximately 20% of them singletons. Germline V lookup: CDR1 SGHNT, CDR2 YENEEA. This CDR3 region has 14 residues. Deletions cut 5 bases from V and 8 bases from J, with 15 bases between. Time point indicated: patch test 1, 2 weeks after DPC sensitization. Treatment in this sample: therapeutic diphenylcyclopropenone sensitization with weekly scalp DPC. Researchers sampled blood before each patch test went on. This material consisted of whole blood, taken in connection with sensitization to the hapten diphenylcyclopropenone (DPC). The chain couples TRBV11-3 to TRBJ2-2; D is undetermined. This receptor was identified in a woman aged 45-59 years with alopecia areata. Some clones in this sample may be carry-over from other donors' samples. The CDR3 DNA sequence: TGTGCCAGCAGCGCCCGAAAGGCCCCGGGGGAGCTGTTTTTT. Translating gives CASSARKAPGELFF.